This is a list of T cell receptor beta chains from one sample in a study of blood T cell repertoires in COVID-19. The assay was immunoSEQ multiplex PCR, and TCRdb's table has in-frame clones only and misses some. The table records approximately 77,000 clones, approximately 81% of them present only once. The sample taken for sequencing was peripheral blood. These receptors came from a woman aged 60 to 75 with acute or convalescent COVID-19. The CDR3 runs from the conserved cysteine through the conserved F or W. Each record gives: J gene, clone size, D gene, V gene, CDR3 protein, CDR3 DNA. A D gene is named only where the DNA matches it firmly. Clone size is given for some rows only: seen once, a few or many times, or a class if the clone is expanded.

TRBJ1-1 | - | TRBD1 | TRBV7-9 | CASSPSRGARTEAFF | TGTGCCAGCAGCCCTTCCAGGGGGGCGAGGACTGAAGCTTTCTTT
TRBJ2-2 | - | TRBD1 | TRBV3-1/TRBV3-2 | CASSQVAGGALRNTGELFF | TGTGCCAGCAGCCAAGTCGCAGGGGGCGCCCTTAGGAACACCGGGGAGCTGTTTTTT
TRBJ1-6 | - | - | TRBV30 | CAWSGERDSPLHF | TGTGCCTGGTCGGGGGAGAGGGATTCACCCCTCCACTTT
TRBJ1-1 | - | TRBD1 | TRBV3-1/TRBV3-2 | CASSQADRDTEAFF | TGTGCCAGCAGCCAAGCGGACAGGGACACTGAAGCTTTCTTT
TRBJ1-2 | - | TRBD1 | TRBV18 | CASSPTGTGIYGYTF | TGTGCCAGCTCACCAACCGGGACAGGGATCTATGGCTACACCTTC
TRBJ2-7 | - | TRBD1 | TRBV28 | CASTRGDRVHEQYF | TGTGCCAGCACCCGAGGGGACAGGGTCCACGAGCAGTACTTC
TRBJ2-2 | - | - | TRBV30 | CAWSVPGELFF | TGTGCCTGGAGCGTTCCCGGGGAGCTGTTTTTT
TRBJ1-5 | many | - | TRBV6-2/TRBV6-3 | CASSESYSNQPQHF | TGTGCCAGCAGTGAGAGTTATAGCAATCAGCCCCAGCATTTT
TRBJ1-1 | - | - | TRBV5-1 | CASSLVAVNMNTEAFF | TGCGCCAGCAGCTTGGTAGCGGTTAACATGAACACTGAAGCTTTCTTT
TRBJ2-3 | once | - | TRBV10-3 | CAISESGGGSDTQYF | TGTGCCATCAGTGAGTCGGGAGGAGGGTCAGATACGCAGTATTTT
TRBJ2-3 | - | - | TRBV5-4 | CASSFGGPHTDTQYF | TGTGCCAGCAGCTTCGGGGGACCCCACACAGATACGCAGTATTTT
TRBJ1-2 | - | - | TRBV5-6 | CASSLVSYGYTF | TGTGCCAGCAGCTTGGTTAGTTATGGCTACACCTTC
TRBJ1-3 | - | - | TRBV18 | CASSQGDTGPGNTIYF | TGTGCCAGCTCACAAGGAGACACAGGACCTGGAAACACCATATATTTT
TRBJ2-7 | - | - | TRBV19 | CASSFRDWGHEQYF | TGTGCCAGTAGTTTCCGGGACTGGGGCCACGAGCAGTACTTC
TRBJ2-1 | - | TRBD1 | TRBV13 | CASSSRDRGAIDEQFF | TGTGCCAGCAGCAGCCGGGACAGGGGGGCGATCGATGAGCAGTTCTTC
TRBJ1-5 | - | TRBD1 | TRBV28 | CASQYIQGARQPQHF | TGTGCCAGCCAATACATCCAGGGGGCTCGTCAGCCCCAGCATTTT
TRBJ2-2 | - | TRBD1 | TRBV5-4 | CASSLKTGTNTGELFF | TGTGCCAGCAGCCTCAAGACAGGGACCAACACCGGGGAGCTGTTTTTT
TRBJ2-2 | - | - | TRBV14 | CASSQAQPTGELFF | TGTGCCAGCAGCCAAGCACAGCCTACCGGGGAGCTGTTTTTT
TRBJ2-1 | - | - | TRBV5-8 | CASSLLGGWDNEQFF | TGTGCCAGCAGCTTGTTGGGGGGTTGGGACAATGAGCAGTTCTTC
TRBJ2-2 | - | TRBD1 | TRBV19 | CARETGAGTGELFF | TGTGCCAGAGAGACAGGGGCAGGCACCGGGGAGCTGTTTTTT
TRBJ2-2 | - | TRBD2 | TRBV7-3 | CASSLTSSGGTGTGELFF | TGTGCCAGCAGCTTAACTTCTAGCGGGGGGACGGGCACCGGGGAGCTGTTTTTT
TRBJ1-1 | - | TRBD1 | TRBV29-1 | CSVEGGTGEDGEAFF | TGCAGCGTTGAAGGGGGCACAGGGGAGGATGGTGAAGCTTTCTTT
TRBJ1-2 | - | - | TRBV28 | CASREQGGGYTF | TGTGCCAGCAGGGAACAGGGCGGAGGCTACACCTTC
TRBJ1-4 | - | TRBD1 | TRBV6-5 | CASSRDRGHEKLFF | TGTGCCAGCAGTCGGGACAGGGGGCACGAAAAACTGTTTTTT
TRBJ1-2 | - | TRBD1 | TRBV19 | CASSDSGQGSSPYTF | TGTGCCAGTAGTGATTCCGGACAGGGGAGTTCCCCCTACACCTTC
TRBJ2-2 | once | - | TRBV7-7 | CASSPVGGTNTGELFF | TGTGCCAGCAGCCCCGTAGGAGGGACGAACACCGGGGAGCTGTTTTTT
TRBJ2-5 | - | TRBD1 | TRBV19 | CASSMRGTGLETQYF | TGTGCCAGTAGTATGAGGGGGACAGGGTTGGAGACCCAGTACTTC
TRBJ1-1 | - | - | TRBV19 | CASMVRGAEAFF | TGTGCCAGTATGGTCAGAGGTGCTGAAGCTTTCTTT
TRBJ2-4 | - | - | TRBV6-2/TRBV6-3 | CASSLDSLAKNIQYF | TGTGCCAGCAGCCTGGACAGCCTAGCCAAAAACATTCAGTACTTC